Shown below are 12 T cell receptor beta chains from a single sample sequenced in a study of T cell responses to AZD1222 COVID-19 vaccine. Generated by immunoSEQ multiplex PCR, the TCRdb table keeps only in-frame clones and is missing some. The sample consists of 200,000 or so clones, 90% of them appearing once. This sample comprised peripheral blood, obtained on day 0 of AZD1222 vaccination. These receptors were taken from an adult in good health.

J is TRBJ1-4 and V is TRBV28; 9 bases agree with TRBD1. Germline lookup yields CDR1 MDHEN and CDR2 SYDVKM. The CDR3 has 16 residues. V trimming: 5 bases; J trimming: 7 bases; junction bases outside the gene matches: 11. The CDR3 nucleotides read TGTGCCAGCAGTCCCGAGGGACAGGGACCCAGTGAAAAACTGTTTTTT. Translation: CASSPEGQGPSEKLFF.

The V call is TRBV5-1, the J call TRBJ1-2; maybe TRBD1 (6 bases). The CDR3 length is 13 residues. CDR1 is SGHRS and CDR2 is YFSETQ in the germline V gene. V was pared by 6 bases and J by 1 base, with 10 bases between. CDR3 protein: CASNQQGNYGYTF. DNA of the CDR3: TGCGCCAGCAACCAACAGGGTAACTATGGCTACACCTTC.

The V call is TRBV6-5, the J call TRBJ2-7, with no clear D. This CDR3 contains 13 residues. Germline V gives CDR1 MNHEY, CDR2 SVGAGI. Trimming left V 11 bases short and J 3 bases short, with 17 bases between. CDR3 in DNA: TGTGCCGAACGGGCTGGCGTCGACTACGAGCAGTACTTC. This gives the protein CAERAGVDYEQYF.

The genes are TRBV19 and TRBJ2-1, with a weak D call TRBD1 (7 bases). The CDR3 length is 13 residues. Germline-derived CDR1 and CDR2 are LNHDA and SQIVND (reference sequence). Trimming took 5 bases from V and 8 from J, leaving 13 bases between them. Written as DNA, the CDR3 is TGTGCCAGTAGTGGTCAGGGGGAGGATGAGCAGTTCTTC. Its protein is CASSGQGEDEQFF.

This clone was counted a few times. Additional DNA sequences in this sample encode the identical CDR3. This chain links TRBV12-3 or TRBV12-4 with TRBJ1-1; no definite D call. V was trimmed by 4 bases and J by 1 base, leaving 7 bases between them. The CDR3 loop spans 13 amino acids. DNA of the CDR3: TGTGCCAGCAGTTCCGGGCCGAACACTGAAGCTTTCTTT. This encodes CASSSGPNTEAFF.

This rearrangement joins TRBV28 to TRBJ1-6; D ambiguous. Trimming took off 4 bases at V and 0 bases at J, with 13 bases between the two ends. The CDR3 covers 17 residues. The germline V gene has CDR1 MDHEN and CDR2 SYDVKM. CDR3 loop: CASSSGVFSSYNSPLHF. CDR3 DNA: TGTGCCAGCAGTTCGGGAGTCTTCAGCTCCTATAATTCACCCCTCCACTTT.

This clone appeared a single time. V and J are TRBV30 and TRBJ2-7; TRBD1 aligns across 9 bases. CDR1 and CDR2 from the germline V gene are GTSNPN and SVGIG (reference sequence). Trimming cost V 2 bases and J 7 bases; bases outside gene matches: 6. This CDR3 contains 13 residues. The DNA of the CDR3 is TGTGCCTGGAGTAAACAGGGGGCGGGGGAGCAGTACTTC. Its translation: CAWSKQGAGEQYF.

The chain carries TRBV3-1 (or the pseudogene TRBV3-2) and TRBJ2-1, with 10 bases that match TRBD2. Looked up from germline, CDR1 is LGHDT and CDR2 is YNNKEL (reference sequence). This CDR3 has 17 residues. Germline trimming cut 3 bases from V and 4 bases from J; bases unmatched to any gene: 9. The CDR3 DNA follows: TGTGCCAGCAGCCACGGCCTAGCGGGGGCCTCTTACAATGAGCAGTTCTTC. Protein sequence: CASSHGLAGASYNEQFF.

The V call is TRBV19, the J call TRBJ1-5; no clear D gene. CDR3 length equals 13 residues. V dropped 3 bases and J dropped 7 bases, with 10 bases sitting between them. Germline V gives CDR1 LNHDA, CDR2 SQIVND (reference sequence). CDR3 sequence (DNA): TGTGCCAGTAGTATGCGCGAGGACCAGCCCCAGCATTTT. It translates to CASSMREDQPQHF.

In this sample, this clone turned up once. J is TRBJ1-1 and V is TRBV6-5; TRBD1 matches 7 bases. CDR1 and CDR2 (germline): MNHEY, SVGAGI. This CDR3 region has 16 residues. J lost 4 bases, V lost 4 bases, and 12 bases had no gene match. CDR3 residues: CASSLEKTGLGTEAFF. CDR3 DNA: TGTGCCAGCAGTTTGGAGAAGACAGGGCTGGGCACTGAAGCTTTCTTT.

The chain carries TRBV10-3 and TRBJ1-2, with D possibly being TRBD1 (5 bases). This CDR3 is built from 14 residues. Germline V gene data show CDR1 as ENHRY and CDR2 as SYGVKD. The ends were cut back, 3 bases at V and 7 bases at J, with 15 bases in the middle. The chain's CDR3 is CAISEVGDWGGYTF. The CDR3 nucleotides are TGTGCCATCAGTGAAGTGGGGGACTGGGGTGGCTACACCTTC.

This chain uses TRBV2 with TRBJ2-2, with 8 bases fitting TRBD1. Germline V lookup: CDR1 SNHLY, CDR2 FYNNEI. V lost 7 bases to trimming and J lost 6 bases; unmatched junction nucleotides: 4. This CDR3 is 13 amino acids long. This CDR3 is CASISTGAGELFF. The DNA for the CDR3 is TGTGCCAGCATTTCGACAGGGGCCGGGGAGCTGTTTTTT.